This T cell receptor beta chain appears in the sequencing data of a study of control samples from healthy donors and cancer patients. Worth noting for this clone: One end of the junction varies from germline; a read error may be responsible.

Repertoires were generated with immunoSEQ multiplex PCR, while TCRdb's copy carries only in-frame clones and drops some. The sample lists about 95,000 clones, around four fifths occurring once. The CDR3 spans 12 residues. CDR1 LGHDT and CDR2 YNNKEL come from the germline V gene (reference sequence). This chain joins TRBV3-1 (or the pseudogene TRBV3-2) and TRBJ2-7, with 7 positions matching TRBD1. This TCR came from a man younger than 40 in good health. Sequencing used blood. Here the CDR3 DNA reads TGTGCCAGCAGCCAAGATAGAGGGGACAGACGATTC. Its translation: CASSQDRGDRRF.